A selection of T cell receptor beta chains follows, all from one sample in a study of blood T cell repertoires in COVID-19. Sequencing used immunoSEQ multiplex PCR; TCRdb keeps in-frame clones, though not all of them. The table lists about 380,000 clones, more than 65% of them singletons. What was sequenced was peripheral blood. These receptors originate from a human donor with acute or convalescent COVID-19. The donor label of this sample is uncertain. Both conserved end residues are part of each CDR3. A D gene is named only where the DNA matches it firmly. A row's size may be missing; if present it is once, few, many or a size class.

TRBV18	NA	TRBD2	TRBJ2-2	TGTGCCAGCTCACCATTTTCGGGACTAGCTGGCACCGGGGAGCTGTTTTTT	CASSPFSGLAGTGELFF
TRBV5-1	NA	TRBD1	TRBJ2-7	TGCGCCAGCAGCCCGGCCGCCAGTGGGACAGGTGGCCACGAGCAGTACTTC	CASSPAASGTGGHEQYF
TRBV2	NA	TRBD2	TRBJ2-2	TGTGCCAGCAGGGAGCGGGGGGTCAACACCGGGGAGCTGTTTTTT	CASRERGVNTGELFF
TRBV7-8	NA	NA	TRBJ1-2	TGTGCCAGCAGGGACACCTCCAGGACGGGCGGCTACACCTTC	CASRDTSRTGGYTF
TRBV7-9	NA	NA	TRBJ1-6	TGTGCCAGCAGCTTAGTAGCAGGGAATTCACCCCTCCACTTT	CASSLVAGNSPLHF
TRBV6-5	few	NA	TRBJ1-5	TGTGCCAGCCGGAGCTTGGTTAGCAATCAGCCCCAGCATTTT	CASRSLVSNQPQHF
TRBV18	NA	NA	TRBJ1-6	TGTGCCAGCAGCTGGGACATTGATAATTCACCCCTCCACTTT	CASSWDIDNSPLHF
TRBV6-5	NA	TRBD1	TRBJ1-2	TGTGCCAGCACGCCTACACAGGGGAGAGGAGGCTACACCTTC	CASTPTQGRGGYTF
TRBV5-1	NA	NA	TRBJ2-3	TGCGCCAGCAGCCGATGGACACCTAATACGCAGTATTTT	CASSRWTPNTQYF
TRBV19	NA	NA	TRBJ1-1	TGTGCCAGTAGCAAGACAGGTATCTCTTCGGGCACTGAAGCTTTCTTT	CASSKTGISSGTEAFF
TRBV19	few	NA	TRBJ1-6	TGTGCCAGTAGTAAAGGGGGTTATAATTCACCCCTCCACTTT	CASSKGGYNSPLHF
TRBV4-1	NA	NA	TRBJ1-3	TGCGCCAGCAGCCAAGAGGGTTCAGGGGCTGGTGGAAACACCATATATTTT	CASSQEGSGAGGNTIYF
TRBV5-1	few	NA	TRBJ2-5	TGCGCCAGCAGCTTAACGGGAGCCCAAGAGACCCAGTACTTC	CASSLTGAQETQYF
TRBV7-9	NA	NA	TRBJ2-5	TGTGCCAGCAGCCACGATACAGGAAACCAGTACTTC	CASSHDTGNQYF
TRBV14	NA	TRBD1	TRBJ2-3	TGTGCCAGCAGCCCGGGACAGGGGTTCGCCACAGATACGCAGTATTTT	CASSPGQGFATDTQYF
TRBV14	NA	NA	TRBJ1-6	TGTGCCAGCAGCCAAGTGAACAGTTCACCCCTCCACTTT	CASSQVNSSPLHF
TRBV28	NA	TRBD1	TRBJ1-2	TGTGCCAGCAGCCTACCGGGACAGGGTGACGCTGGCTACACCTTC	CASSLPGQGDAGYTF
TRBV7-8	NA	NA	TRBJ2-1	TGTGCCAGCAGCGAGGACAGACGGATAGGATTTTTGTTCTTC	CASSEDRRIGFLFF
TRBV10-3	NA	NA	TRBJ1-1	TGTGCCATCAGTGGGGAGATCACTGAAGCTTTCTTT	CAISGEITEAFF
TRBV28	NA	NA	TRBJ1-1	TGTGCCAGCAGCGGACTCAACAAGAACACTGAAGCTTTCTTT	CASSGLNKNTEAFF
TRBV18	NA	NA	TRBJ1-2	TGTGCCAGCTCACCCGACAGACCTCGAGGCTATGGCTACACCTTC	CASSPDRPRGYGYTF
TRBV6-5	NA	NA	TRBJ1-2	TGTGCCAGCAGCCGATTCGGGGGGCAGGCCTATGGCTACACCTTC	CASSRFGGQAYGYTF
TRBV6-4	NA	NA	TRBJ2-1	TGTGCCAGCAGCGTCCTTTTTGCCAGCTCCTACAATGAGCAGTTCTTC	CASSVLFASSYNEQFF
TRBV2	NA	NA	TRBJ1-2	TGTGCCAGCAGTGGCCGGACAGTATTTTATGGCTACACCTTC	CASSGRTVFYGYTF
TRBV6-2/TRBV6-3	NA	NA	TRBJ1-4	TGTGCCAGCAGTTACCTAGCAGGGGTACGGGAAAAACTGTTTTTT	CASSYLAGVREKLFF
TRBV10-3	NA	NA	TRBJ2-7	TGTGCCACAGAGCGGACTGGAGGCTCCTACGAGCAGTACTTC	CATERTGGSYEQYF
TRBV5-1	NA	NA	TRBJ1-3	TGCGCCAGCAGCTTTGACTTATCCTCTGGAAACACCATATATTTT	CASSFDLSSGNTIYF
TRBV18	NA	NA	TRBJ1-1	TGTGCCAGCTATGTGACAGGTCTCCGCCAGGATGAAGCTTTCTTT	CASYVTGLRQDEAFF
TRBV18	many	NA	TRBJ1-4	TGTGCCAGCACACCCCAGTCAACTAATGAAAAACTGTTTTTT	CASTPQSTNEKLFF
TRBV28	NA	NA	TRBJ1-4	TGTGCCAGCAGTTTATTATCAGGGTTGAATGAAAAACTGTTTTTT	CASSLLSGLNEKLFF
TRBV5-1	NA	TRBD1	TRBJ2-7	TGCGCCAGCAGCTTGAGAGACAGGGCCTACGAGCAGTACTTC	CASSLRDRAYEQYF
TRBV5-5	NA	TRBD2	TRBJ2-7	TGTGCCAGCAGTAAGGGACTAGCAGAGACCTACGAGCAGTACTTC	CASSKGLAETYEQYF
TRBV15	NA	NA	TRBJ1-1	TGTGCCACCAGCAGAGATTTGGCCAGCGGGTTGACTGAAGCTTTCTTT	CATSRDLASGLTEAFF
TRBV25-1	NA	NA	TRBJ1-4	TGTGCCAGCAGTCCCCGGGGGAGCGAAAAACTGTTTTTT	CASSPRGSEKLFF
TRBV5-1	NA	TRBD1	TRBJ1-2	TGCGCCAGCAGCTTAACAGGGACAGACTATGGCTACACCTTC	CASSLTGTDYGYTF
TRBV6-2/TRBV6-3	NA	TRBD1	TRBJ1-1	TGTGCCAGCAGCAACCCGGGACAGGGGAGAGCTTTCTTT	CASSNPGQGRAFF
TRBV4-1	NA	NA	TRBJ1-5	TGCGCCAGCAGCAACGGAGGGATCCGCAATCAGCCCCAGCATTTT	CASSNGGIRNQPQHF
TRBV5-1	NA	TRBD2	TRBJ2-1	TGCGCCAGCAGCTTGCTGCTAGCGGGAGGCAATGAGCAGTTCTTC	CASSLLLAGGNEQFF
TRBV2	NA	NA	TRBJ2-7	TGTGCCAGCCGGGTTGACTCCTACGAGCAGTACTTC	CASRVDSYEQYF
TRBV2	few	TRBD1	TRBJ1-5	TGTGCCAGCAGTGCACAGGGGGCGAGCAATCAGCCCCAGCATTTT	CASSAQGASNQPQHF
TRBV4-1	NA	NA	TRBJ2-7	TGCGCCAGCAGCCCCCCCGGGACAACTCGGAACGAGCAGTACTTC	CASSPPGTTRNEQYF
TRBV4-1	few	TRBD1	TRBJ1-4	TGCGCCAGCAGTCGGCAGGGGGTAGAAGAAAAACTGTTTTTT	CASSRQGVEEKLFF
TRBV27	NA	NA	TRBJ2-7	TGTGCCAGCAGTTTAGGACAGAGCTACGAGCAGTACTTC	CASSLGQSYEQYF
TRBV19	NA	NA	TRBJ2-3	TGTGCCAGTAGTCCACAGGGTTCTACAGCAGATACGCAGTATTTT	CASSPQGSTADTQYF
TRBV9	NA	TRBD1	TRBJ2-7	TGTGCCAGCAGCGTAGCGACAGGGGGGACATACGAGCAGTACTTC	CASSVATGGTYEQYF
TRBV2	NA	TRBD1	TRBJ1-2	TGTGCCAGCAGGGGAGCCGGCAGGGGGAACTATGGCTACACCTTC	CASRGAGRGNYGYTF
TRBV7-8	NA	NA	TRBJ2-3	TGTGCCAGCAGCGCCCTAGGGGCAGATACGCAGTATTTT	CASSALGADTQYF
TRBV29-1	NA	TRBD1	TRBJ1-5	TGCAGCGTTTTAACAGGGGGACAGCCCCAGCATTTT	CSVLTGGQPQHF
TRBV7-9	NA	NA	TRBJ1-4	TGTGCCAGCAGCTTTGGGGCGGCAACTAATGAAAAACTGTTTTTT	CASSFGAATNEKLFF
TRBV4-1	NA	TRBD2	TRBJ2-7	TGCGCCAGCAGCGAGGGACTAGCGGTCTACGAGCAGTACTTC	CASSEGLAVYEQYF
TRBV7-9	NA	TRBD2	TRBJ2-7	TGTGCCAGCAGCTTAGGGTACCTGGGTAGCGGGAGGTCGGACGAGCAGTACTTC	CASSLGYLGSGRSDEQYF
TRBV5-4	NA	NA	TRBJ2-1	TGTGCCAGCAGCTTGGGTCGGCTGCGGAGCTCCTACAATGAGCAGTTCTTC	CASSLGRLRSSYNEQFF
TRBV5-5	many	NA	TRBJ1-5	TGTGCCAGCAGCTGGGGGATGGTCGTGACAGGTAATCAGCCCCAGCATTTT	CASSWGMVVTGNQPQHF
TRBV4-1	once	TRBD2	TRBJ2-7	TGCGCCAGCAGCCAAGCTCTCCACGACGGGAGGGCCGGTGAGCAGTACTTC	CASSQALHDGRAGEQYF